The present T cell receptor (beta chain) was sequenced within a study of blood T cell repertoires in COVID-19. Study information: Material from acute and convalescent COVID-19 was sourced from the United States, Italy and Spain. T cells, B-cell-depleted T cells, or PBMCs supplied cDNA or gDNA.

Methods used by the authors: Reference gene primer amplification yielded estimated nucleated cell counts. Sequencing was performed with immunoSEQ multiplex PCR; in TCRdb, only in-frame clones are kept and a portion is missing. V, J and clone size reflect that table, while D and trimming were determined from the DNA. The sample lists 65,000 to 95,000 clones, about 91% occurring once. Germline V CDR1 and CDR2: MGHDK, SYGVNS. The CDR3 is 14 residues long. Trimming took off 2 bases at V and 4 bases at J, with 11 bases between the two ends. This sequence was found in an elderly man with acute or convalescent COVID-19. V usage is TRBV25-1 and J usage is TRBJ1-2; D might be TRBD1 (6 bases). The sample was peripheral blood. CDR3: CASSEPGHRYGYTF. The CDR3 coding sequence is TGTGCCAGCAGTGAACCGGGACACCGCTATGGCTACACCTTC.